This T cell receptor (beta chain) came from a study of T-cell memory formation after mild COVID-19. Study results and limitations: Clones that got smaller from day 15 to 85 had even CD4/CD8, while clones growing later tipped toward CD4+.

The length of the CDR3 is 15 residues. The V gene lost 1 base and the J gene lost 4 bases, with 13 bases spanning the gap. To note about this clonotype: Its antigen remains unknown.

Amplification by 5'RACE using constant-segment primers produced TCR alpha and TCR beta cDNA libraries that carried sample barcodes and UMIs. TCRdb used MiXCR to reprocess the 5' RACE reads, holding one entry per CDR3 protein. The data contain fewer than 550,000 distinct CDR3 sequences, around 18% of them singletons. Material: PBMCs or a T cell subset sorted from them (not recorded which). This clonotype was sampled from an adult woman who had mild COVID-19 (a few samples of this study predate the infection). Cell type and time point are not known. The chain recombines TRBV12-3 or TRBV12-4 with TRBJ1-2; tentatively, D is TRBD1 (5 bases). CDR3 nucleotide sequence: TGTGCCAGCAGTTTAGAGGCAGGGCTCTCCTATGGCTACACCTTC. Protein sequence: CASSLEAGLSYGYTF.